This T cell receptor beta chain was sequenced in a study of blood T cell repertoires in COVID-19. Germline-derived CDR1 and CDR2 are SGHAT and FQNNGV. The length of the CDR3 is 15 residues. With 5 bases clipped from V and 0 bases from J, the junction kept 3 bases outside the gene matches. Original methodology: It was from reference gene primer amplification that nucleated cell counts were estimated. Method: immunoSEQ multiplex PCR; TCRdb's copy keeps in-frame clones and lacks some. V and J calls and clone size are those listed in that table; D and trimming were worked out from the DNA. Of roughly 200,000 clones listed, 80% to 90% are singletons.

The sample comprised peripheral blood. The clonotype comes from a man aged 55 to 70 with acute or convalescent COVID-19. The chain couples TRBV11-2 to TRBJ2-7; TRBD2 agrees at 11 bases. CDR3 DNA sequence: TGTGCCAGCAGCCCGCTAGCGGGAGGCTCCTACGAGCAGTACTTC. Translated: CASSPLAGGSYEQYF.